Each of the 32 T cell receptor beta chains below was sequenced from the same sample in a study of T cell repertoires in cytomegalovirus infection. TCRdb called the reads again in MiXCR, with one record for every CDR3 protein. In the table there are some 700,000 distinct CDR3 sequences, 33% of which are singletons. Their specific antigens are unknown. The sample in question was cultured PBMCs, obtained from culture after CMV antigen stimulation. The receptors originated from a human donor in good health (CMV status not recorded). Some clones in this sample may be carry-over from other donors' samples.

In its sample, this clonotype was seen a few times. This rearrangement joins TRBV7-9 to TRBJ2-7; 7 bases line up with TRBD2. CDR3 length: 15 residues. The germline V gene has CDR1 SEHNR and CDR2 FQNEAQ (reference sequence). The trim removed 2 bases at V and 2 bases at J, leaving 6 bases unmatched. The CDR3, as DNA: TGTGCCAGCAGCTTAAGCGGGAACACTGCCTACGAGCAGTACTTC. Translated, it gives CASSLSGNTAYEQYF.

There are a few counts of this clonotype. The rearrangement links TRBV14 to TRBJ1-1, with D perhaps matching TRBD1 (5 bases). V lost 1 base and J lost 7, with 7 bases in between. Germline V gives CDR1 SGHDN, CDR2 FVKESK. The CDR3 is made up of 12 amino acids. The CDR3 region has the DNA TGTGCCAGCAGCCAAGGGACAATTGAAGCTTTCTTT. Its protein is CASSQGTIEAFF. The whole variable domain, remainder taken from reference TRBV14 and TRBJ1-1, is EAGVTQFPSHSVIEKGQTVTLRCDPISGHDNLYWYRRVMGKEIKFLLHFVKESKQDESGMPNNRFLAERTGGTYSTLKVQPAELEDSGVYFCASSQGTIEAFFGQGTRLTVV.

Concerning this clonotype: Compared with germline, one end of the junction differs, possibly owing to a read error. The chain combines TRBV2 with TRBJ1-4; D is uncertain. The CDR3 spans 12 residues. CDR1 and CDR2 from the germline V gene are SNHLY and FYNNEI. CDR3 protein: CASSGYISSGVF. In DNA, the CDR3 is TGTGCCAGCAGTGGCTACATCTCCAGTGGGGTTTTT.

This clonotype appeared a few times. This chain connects TRBV4-1 to TRBJ2-1, with D possibly called TRBD1 or TRBD2 (5 bases each). Trimming took off 0 bases at V and 0 bases at J, with 15 bases between the two ends. Germline-derived CDR1 and CDR2 are MGHRA and YSYEKL. The CDR3 spans 18 residues. The CDR3 DNA is TGCGCCAGCAGCCAAGAAATAACGGGGACGTCCTCCTACAATGAGCAGTTCTTC. It specifies CASSQEITGTSSYNEQFF.

As DNA, the CDR3 is TGCGCCAGCAGTCAAAACGACAGGGATGAGGATAGGTGGGATAGCAATCAGCCCCAGCATTTT. Its protein is CASSQNDRDEDRWDSNQPQHF. The J gene is TRBJ1-5, the V gene TRBV23-1; 7 bases are shared with TRBD1. TRBV23-1 is placed among ORFs of uncertain function. Germline trimming cut 2 bases from V and 0 bases from J; bases unmatched to any gene: 19. The CDR3 has 21 residues.

This clonotype appeared a few times. This sequence joins TRBV7-8 and TRBJ1-3; TRBD1 matches at 7 bases. V shed 5 bases, J shed 2 bases, and the junction held 9 bases outside the gene matches. The CDR3 is 16 residues long. Germline V lookup: CDR1 SGHVS, CDR2 FQNEAQ. CDR3 coding DNA: TGTGCCAGCAGCAGAGACAGGGCGCTGCCTGGAAACACCATATATTTT. Its protein is CASSRDRALPGNTIYF.

The V call is TRBV4-2, the J call TRBJ2-2; D remains unclear. The CDR3 has 14 amino acids. Germline V CDR1 and CDR2: LGHNA, YNFKEQ. The V end was cut by 4 bases, the J end by 5 bases, with 11 bases between. The CDR3 region has the DNA TGTGCCAGCAGCCTCGGCACTATGACCGGGGAGCTGTTTTTT. This codes for CASSLGTMTGELFF.

V usage is TRBV7-6 and J usage is TRBJ2-7; D possibly corresponds to TRBD1 (6 bases). Germline assignment: CDR1 SGHVS and CDR2 FNYEAQ. Trimming pared 5 bases from V and 6 bases from J, leaving 14 bases between. This CDR3 contains 13 residues. The CDR3 loop is CASSESGQSEQYF. CDR3 nucleotides: TGTGCCAGCAGCGAGTCCGGACAGAGCGAGCAGTACTTC.

V usage is TRBV6-6 and J usage is TRBJ2-7; 7 bases agree with TRBD1. The ends lost 8 bases at V and 0 bases at J; junction bases unmatched: 10. Germline V gene data show CDR1 as MNHNY and CDR2 as SVGAGI (reference sequence). CDR3 length: 15 amino acids. The CDR3 is CASDDRDRSSYEQYF. CDR3 in DNA: TGTGCCAGCGACGACAGGGACCGAAGCTCCTACGAGCAGTACTTC.

V and J are TRBV12-3 or TRBV12-4 and TRBJ2-5; D is perhaps TRBD1 or TRBD2 (7 bases each). The length of the CDR3 is 15 residues. The germline V and J ends were trimmed by 7 bases and 5 bases, with 20 bases remaining between them. The chain's CDR3 is CASTRDSRRGETQYF. The CDR3 DNA sequence: TGTGCCAGCACTCGGGACAGCCGGCGGGGGGAGACCCAGTACTTC.

V is TRBV9 and J is TRBJ2-7; 12 bases are a match to TRBD2. Germline V gene sequence: CDR1 SGDLS, CDR2 YYNGEE. Trimming at V came to 4 bases and at J to 5 bases, leaving 7 bases not matched to a gene. The CDR3 has 15 amino acids. Written as DNA, the CDR3 is TGTGCCAGCAGCCCTTGGACTAGCGGGGTGGACGAGCAGTACTTC. Its protein product is CASSPWTSGVDEQYF.

This clonotype occurred many times. This chain joins TRBV7-6 and TRBJ2-1, with 9 bases that match TRBD2. The V gene end was trimmed by 4 bases and the J gene end by 0 bases; junction bases not matched to a gene: 4. This CDR3 contains 16 residues. Germline CDR1 and CDR2: SGHVS and FNYEAQ. This CDR3 reads CASSSIAGDSYNEQFF. Written as DNA, the CDR3 is TGTGCCAGCAGCTCCATAGCGGGAGACTCCTACAATGAGCAGTTCTTC.

The J gene is TRBJ2-3, the V gene TRBV4-3; 11 bases align to TRBD2. With 1 base clipped from V and 6 bases from J, the junction kept 12 bases outside the gene matches. CDR1 is LGHNA and CDR2 is YSLEER in the germline V gene. This CDR3 has 18 residues. CDR3 in amino acids: CASSQALTSGGVLDTQYF. The CDR3 DNA is TGCGCCAGCAGCCAAGCCTTAACTAGCGGGGGCGTTTTGGATACGCAGTATTTT.

The chain uses TRBV20-1 and TRBJ2-2; 7 bases map to TRBD1. The length of the CDR3 is 18 residues. Germline values: CDR1 DFQATT, CDR2 SNEGSKA (reference sequence). Unmatched junction bases numbered 11, after V lost 0 bases and J lost 1 base. The chain's CDR3 is CSARDRVFGTVNTGELFF. Written as DNA, the CDR3 is TGCAGTGCTAGAGATCGTGTTTTTGGGACAGTGAACACCGGGGAGCTGTTTTTT.

V and J are TRBV7-9 and TRBJ1-2; no clear D gene. The V and J ends lost 5 bases and 8 bases respectively, with 15 bases between them. Germline values: CDR1 SEHNR, CDR2 FQNEAQ (reference sequence). This CDR3 has 13 amino acids. The CDR3 region has the DNA TGTGCCAGCAGCCCCGGGCGACTTGGGGGCTACACCTTC. Translation gives CASSPGRLGGYTF.

This chain joins TRBV7-8 and TRBJ2-2, with a possible D match to TRBD2 (6 bases). Germline V lookup: CDR1 SGHVS, CDR2 FQNEAQ. The V end was cut by 1 base, the J end by 7 bases, with 13 bases between. This CDR3 has 15 residues. Here the CDR3 reads CASSLERGGLGELFF. CDR3 nucleotide sequence: TGTGCCAGCAGCTTAGAGAGAGGAGGGCTCGGGGAGCTGTTTTTT. Full variable domain (remainder filled in from reference TRBV7-8 and TRBJ2-2): GAGVSQSPRYKVAKRGQDVALRCDPISGHVSLFWYQQALGQGPEFLTYFQNEAQLDKSGLPSDRFFAERPEGSVSTLKIQRTQQEDSAVYLCASSLERGGLGELFFGEGSRLTVL.

A word on this clonotype: Compared with germline, one end of the junction differs, possibly owing to a read error. The chain uses TRBV28 and TRBJ1-6; D is undetermined. Germline V lookup: CDR1 MDHEN, CDR2 SYDVKM. This CDR3 is 14 amino acids long. The CDR3 is CASSLRTYNSPLHF. Written as DNA, the CDR3 is TGTGCCAGCAGTTTAAGGACCTACAATTCACCCCTCCACTTT.

The genes are TRBV20-1 and TRBJ2-7, with TRBD1 as a possible D gene (6 bases). Germline V gene lookup returns CDR1 DFQATT and CDR2 SNEGSKA (reference sequence). This CDR3 has 15 residues. The V end was cut by 6 bases, the J end by 4 bases, with 22 bases between. The CDR3 here is CSALPQTGSLYEQYF. The CDR3, as DNA: TGCAGTGCCCTCCCCCAGACAGGAAGCTTGTACGAGCAGTACTTC.

In its sample, this clonotype was seen many times. The CDR3 DNA follows: TGTGCCAGCAGCTTATACAGGGAAGCTTTCTTT. This sequence encodes CASSLYREAFF. The rearrangement links TRBV7-2 to TRBJ1-1, with a weak D call TRBD1 (5 bases). The V end lost 2 bases, the J end lost 8 bases, and 6 bases lay between the germline ends. Germline CDR1 SGHTA, CDR2 FQGNSA. The CDR3 is made up of 11 amino acids.

This chain links TRBV6-2 or TRBV6-3 with TRBJ2-3, with D perhaps matching TRBD2 (5 bases). The CDR3 length is 17 residues. Per the germline V gene, CDR1 is MNHEY and CDR2 is SVGEGT. Trimming stripped 3 bases from V and 1 base from J, with 17 bases between. CDR3 nucleotides: TGTGCCAGCAGTTATTCCGAGCGGAGTGTGGGCACAGATACGCAGTATTTT. Amino acid sequence: CASSYSERSVGTDTQYF.

V and J are TRBV20-1 and TRBJ1-6; a possible D gene is TRBD1 (6 bases). This CDR3 is 12 amino acids long. The V gene lost 2 bases and the J gene lost 7 bases, with 6 bases spanning the gap. Germline CDR1 DFQATT, CDR2 SNEGSKA (reference sequence). CDR3 sequence (DNA): TGCAGTGCTAGAACAGGGAATTCACCCCTCCACTTT. Amino acid sequence: CSARTGNSPLHF.

This clonotype showed up just a few times. The gene calls are TRBV12-5 and TRBJ2-7; TRBD1 is a possible D gene (6 bases). Between the trimmed V and J ends, which lost 4 bases and 3 bases, there was a span of 16 bases. CDR1 LGHNT and CDR2 FRNRAP come from the germline V gene. The CDR3 runs 15 residues. CDR3 DNA: TGTGCTAGTGGTTCTCGGCAGGGGTCCCACTACGAGCAGTACTTC. Translating gives CASGSRQGSHYEQYF.

This clonotype was recorded at least ten times. V usage is TRBV6-2 or TRBV6-3 and J usage is TRBJ1-2; D is uncertain. Germline V gene lookup returns CDR1 MNHEY and CDR2 SVGEGT. Between the trimmed V and J ends, which lost 2 bases and 2 bases, there was a span of 9 bases. The length of the CDR3 is 14 residues. Here the CDR3 reads CASSYRLPNYGYTF. The CDR3 DNA reads TGTGCCAGCAGTTACCGCCTGCCCAACTATGGCTACACCTTC.

J is TRBJ2-3 and V is TRBV6-5; D is undetermined. V lost 5 bases and J 0 bases, leaving 12 bases between the germline ends. This CDR3 has 15 residues. Germline assignment: CDR1 MNHEY and CDR2 SVGAGI. DNA of the CDR3: TGTGCCAGCAGTGAACCCCGCGTTAGCACAGATACGCAGTATTTT. Protein sequence: CASSEPRVSTDTQYF.

The V gene is TRBV2, the J gene TRBJ2-6; 10 bases agree with TRBD1. The germline V gene has CDR1 SNHLY and CDR2 FYNNEI. The V gene end was trimmed by 6 bases and the J gene end by 2 bases; junction bases not matched to a gene: 7. The CDR3 has 17 residues. CDR3 sequence: CASSRDRGSPGANVLTF. For the CDR3, the DNA is TGTGCCAGCAGCCGGGACAGGGGTTCCCCTGGGGCCAACGTCCTGACTTTC.

The genes are TRBV7-9 and TRBJ1-6; no clear D gene. Looked up from germline, CDR1 is SEHNR and CDR2 is FQNEAQ (reference sequence). The CDR3 has 15 residues. Trimming took 3 bases from V and 5 from J, leaving 11 bases between them. CDR3 in amino acids: CASSFSAGNNSPLHF. DNA of the CDR3: TGTGCCAGCAGCTTCTCGGCCGGGAATAATTCACCCCTCCACTTT.

This chain links TRBV19 with TRBJ1-1, with 7 bases lining up with TRBD1. The germline V gene encodes CDR1 LNHDA and CDR2 SQIVND (reference sequence). The CDR3 runs to 11 residues. J gave up 6 bases and V 8 bases, and 3 bases lay outside the gene matches. The DNA of the CDR3 is TGTGCCAGTGAGGGGGCGGCTGAAGCTTTCTTT. Protein: CASEGAAEAFF.

This clonotype came up a few times. The chain has TRBV2 and TRBJ1-1; 12 nucleotides line up with TRBD1. CDR1 and CDR2 (germline): SNHLY, FYNNEI. V trimming: 7 bases; J trimming: 1 base; junction bases outside the gene matches: 4. The length of the CDR3 is 15 residues. DNA for the CDR3: TGTGCCAGCACCCAGGGACAGGGGGCGAACACTGAAGCTTTCTTT. Translated, it gives CASTQGQGANTEAFF.

The chain links TRBV7-2 to TRBJ2-7, with 13 bases aligning to TRBD2. V was clipped by 8 bases and J by 5 bases; unmatched bases: 3. This CDR3 comprises 13 residues. Germline V lookup: CDR1 SGHTA, CDR2 FQGNSA. In DNA form, the CDR3 reads TGTGCCAGCGACGGACTAGCGGGAGACGAGCAGTACTTC. Amino acids: CASDGLAGDEQYF.

This chain links TRBV7-4 with TRBJ2-7; 10 bases are shared with TRBD1. The V and J ends lost 4 bases and 7 bases, in that order; junction bases with no gene match: 7. The CDR3 has 14 amino acids. Germline loops: CDR1 SGHVT, CDR2 SQSDAQ. CDR3 protein: CASSSGQGRREQYF. CDR3 nucleotide sequence: TGTGCCAGCAGCTCGGGACAGGGGCGTCGGGAGCAGTACTTC.

This clonotype was seen a handful of times. The chain recombines TRBV7-8 with TRBJ1-3; 9 bases map to TRBD1. Trimming at V came to 4 bases and at J to 5 bases, leaving 6 bases not matched to a gene. The germline V gene encodes CDR1 SGHVS and CDR2 FQNEAQ. The CDR3 sequence is 15 residues long. The DNA of the CDR3 is TGTGCCAGCAGCTCACACAGGGGGCCGCGAAACACCATATATTTT. This encodes CASSSHRGPRNTIYF.

This clonotype turned up a few times. The CDR3 nucleotides are TGTGCCAGCACCAACGGACGGGGGAGCTCCTACGAGCAGTACTTC. Residues: CASTNGRGSSYEQYF. The gene calls are TRBV7-9 and TRBJ2-7; D may be TRBD2 (6 bases). The CDR3 is 15 amino acids. Per germline, CDR1 SEHNR and CDR2 FQNEAQ (reference sequence). V was trimmed by 7 bases and J by 0 bases, leaving 16 bases between them. The complete variable domain, with remaining parts taken from reference TRBV7-9 and TRBJ2-7, reads DTGVSQNPRHKITKRGQNVTFRCDPISEHNRLYWYRQTLGQGPEFLTYFQNEAQLEKSRLLSDRFSAERPKGSFSTLEIQRTEQGDSAMYLCASTNGRGSSYEQYFGPGTRLTVT.